This T cell receptor (beta chain) was recorded in a study of blood T cell repertoires in COVID-19. Study in general: Sources were T cells, B-cell-depleted T cells, or PBMCs; the material itself was cDNA or gDNA.

Libraries were prepared by immunoSEQ multiplex PCR; TCRdb keeps only in-frame clonotypes and omits some of them. Of a few hundred thousand clones in the sample, about 87% were seen once. Trimming removed 8 bases from V and 3 bases from J; junction bases left unmatched: 7. Germline V gene sequence: CDR1 MDHEN, CDR2 SYDVKM. The length of the CDR3 is 15 residues. This receptor was identified in a man younger than 30 with acute COVID-19. The material sequenced was PBMCs or T cells enriched from blood (not recorded which). The V gene is TRBV28, the J gene TRBJ2-5; 12 bases map to TRBD2. The CDR3 nucleotides read TGTGCCAGCGGGCCCGGACTAGCGGGAAAAGAGACCCAGTACTTC. Translated: CASGPGLAGKETQYF.